Sequencing of this T cell receptor (beta chain) was carried out in a study of blood T cell repertoires in COVID-19. Study in general: Donors in the United States, Italy and Spain gave samples during acute or convalescent COVID-19. Sources were T cells, B-cell-depleted T cells, or PBMCs; the material itself was cDNA or gDNA.

Original handling: Scientists estimated how many nucleated cells there were by amplifying reference gene primers. Repertoires were generated with immunoSEQ multiplex PCR, while TCRdb's copy carries only in-frame clones and drops some. That table furnishes V, J and clone size, whereas the DNA furnished D and trimming. The data contain some 270,000 clones, over 75% of them seen just once; the ten biggest clones take up approximately 9.6%. Cohort placement rested on clinical history that participants reported themselves. The J segment lost 2 bases and the V segment lost 4 bases, leaving 1 base of the junction unmatched. This CDR3 spans 13 amino acids. Germline V lookup: CDR1 MNHEY, CDR2 SVGEGT.

The specimen sequenced was PBMCs or T cells enriched from blood (not recorded which). This receptor was identified in a woman in her forties or fifties with acute COVID-19. This chain links TRBV6-2 or TRBV6-3 with TRBJ2-7; 8 nucleotides agree with TRBD1. The CDR3 region is CASSWTGTYEQYF. DNA for the CDR3: TGTGCCAGCAGTTGGACAGGGACCTACGAGCAGTACTTC.